This TCR beta chain was identified in a study of breast tumors, draining lymph nodes, adjacent tissues. Findings and limits, study-wide: Findings are consistent with lymph node origin and intratumoral expansion of most tumor T cells. Tumors had less TCR diversity than lymph nodes, more than nontumor tissue.

Axillary draining lymph nodes of breast cancer patients supplied the node samples. TCRdb called the multiplex PCR reads again in MiXCR, with one record for every CDR3 protein. The sample has 200,000 or so distinct CDR3 sequences, 31% seen once; the top ten hold 4% to 4.5%. The germline V and J ends were trimmed by 1 base and 2 bases, with 3 bases remaining between them. CDR3 length: 12 amino acids. Germline V CDR1 and CDR2: LGHDT, YNNKEL (reference sequence). This clonotype showed up many times. The antigen is not known. The V and J genes are TRBV3-1 and TRBJ2-7; D call uncertain. The clonotype was recovered from a female donor with breast cancer. Some clones in this sample may be carry-over from other donors' samples. The sequencing sample was made of axillary lymph node tissue. CDR3 sequence: CASSQVPYEQYF. CDR3 DNA sequence: TGTGCCAGCAGCCAAGTACCCTACGAGCAGTACTTC.